The rows below give T cell receptor beta chains drawn from one sample of a study of blood T cell repertoires in COVID-19. The assay was immunoSEQ multiplex PCR, and TCRdb's table has in-frame clones only and misses some. Among over 100,000 clones listed, approximately 90% were seen once. The specimen sequenced was peripheral blood. The receptors were sampled from a human donor in a cohort sampled during active COVID-19. CDR3s include the opening cysteine and the closing phenylalanine or tryptophan. The D gene is left open where the match is weak. Where a row states a size, it is once, few, many or the class of an expanded clone; other rows omit it.

>TRBJ2-1|15|NA|TRBD2|TRBV7-2
TGTGCCAGCAGCTTAAGGACTAGCGGCTACAATGAGCAGTTCTTC
CASSLRTSGYNEQFF
>TRBJ2-7|14|NA|TRBD1|TRBV5-8
TGTGCCAGCAACCAGGGACAGAGTACTTGGGAGCAGTACTTC
CASNQGQSTWEQYF
>TRBJ2-5|16|NA|TRBD2|TRBV5-4
TGTGCCAGCAGCGGGGACGGTCGGGGGGGTAAGGGGACCCAGTACTTC
CASSGDGRGGKGTQYF
>TRBJ2-7|15|NA|TRBD1|TRBV7-6
TGTGCCAGCAGCTTGGGCGGGACAGGTGATCACGAGCAGTACTTC
CASSLGGTGDHEQYF
>TRBJ2-2|15|NA|NA|TRBV28
TGTGCCAGCAGTTTTGGGGGGGCGCAGACCGGGGAGCTGTTTTTT
CASSFGGAQTGELFF
>TRBJ1-2|16|NA|TRBD1|TRBV5-1
TGCGCCAGCAGCACAGCCGGACAGGGGGGTGACTATGGCTACACCTTC
CASSTAGQGGDYGYTF
>TRBJ1-5|16|once|NA|TRBV28
TGTGCCAGCAGTCAAACCCGGGGACTTGCCAATCAGCCCCAGCATTTT
CASSQTRGLANQPQHF
>TRBJ2-2|13|NA|TRBD2|TRBV7-8
TGTGCCAGCAGGCAATCGGGGGGCGGGGAGCTGTTTTTT
CASRQSGGGELFF
>TRBJ2-1|15|NA|TRBD1|TRBV7-9
TGTGCCAGCAGCTTAGACAGGGGTTCCTACAATGAGCAGTTCTTC
CASSLDRGSYNEQFF
>TRBJ1-1|12|NA|NA|TRBV19
TGTGCCAGTAGTATCAGGGAGGCTGAAGCTTTCTTT
CASSIREAEAFF
>TRBJ1-1|21|few|NA|TRBV6-2/TRBV6-3
TGTGCCAGCAGTTTCGTTGACGATACGGACAGTTTTTGGGGTTTGGGGACTGAAGCTTTCTTT
CASSFVDDTDSFWGLGTEAFF
>TRBJ1-5|16|NA|TRBD1|TRBV24-1
TGTGCCACCAGTGCCACGGACAGGGGGGATAATCAGCCCCAGCATTTT
CATSATDRGDNQPQHF
>TRBJ1-2|15|NA|TRBD1|TRBV5-5
TGTGCCAGCAGCCCCCGACAGGGAACCCCCTATGGCTACACCTTC
CASSPRQGTPYGYTF
>TRBJ2-1|14|NA|NA|TRBV24-1
TGTGCCACCAGTGACTCTGACAGTTTTAATGAGCAGTTCTTC
CATSDSDSFNEQFF